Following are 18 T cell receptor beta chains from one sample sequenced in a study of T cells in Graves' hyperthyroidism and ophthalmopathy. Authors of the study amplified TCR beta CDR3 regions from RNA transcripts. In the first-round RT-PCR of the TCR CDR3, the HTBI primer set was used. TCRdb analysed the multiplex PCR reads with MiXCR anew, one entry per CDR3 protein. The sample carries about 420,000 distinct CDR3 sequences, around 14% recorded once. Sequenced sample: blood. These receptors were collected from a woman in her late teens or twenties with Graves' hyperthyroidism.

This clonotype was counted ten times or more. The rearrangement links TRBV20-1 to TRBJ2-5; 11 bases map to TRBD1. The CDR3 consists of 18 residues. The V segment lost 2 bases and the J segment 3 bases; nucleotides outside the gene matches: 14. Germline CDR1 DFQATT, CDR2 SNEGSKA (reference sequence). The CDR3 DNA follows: TGCAGTGCTAGATTCGGGACAGGGGGGTTTTTCTTGGAAGAGACCCAGTACTTC. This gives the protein CSARFGTGGFFLEETQYF.

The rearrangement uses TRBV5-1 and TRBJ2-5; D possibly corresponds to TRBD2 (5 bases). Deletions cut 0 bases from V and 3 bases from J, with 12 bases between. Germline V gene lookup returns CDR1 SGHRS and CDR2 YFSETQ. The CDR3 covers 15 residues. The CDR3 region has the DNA TGCGCCAGCAGCTTGGAGGTATCCGGGAAAGAGACCCAGTACTTC. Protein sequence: CASSLEVSGKETQYF.

The CDR3 DNA reads as TGTGCCAGCAGCGTAGAAGGAAGCGGGAGGATCGACCAAGAGACCCAGTACTTC. Its protein product is CASSVEGSGRIDQETQYF. The genes are TRBV9 and TRBJ2-5; 9 bases are shared with TRBD2. CDR1 is SGDLS, CDR2 YYNGEE, per germline. V shed 0 bases, J shed 0 bases, and the junction held 9 bases outside the gene matches. The CDR3 runs to 18 residues.

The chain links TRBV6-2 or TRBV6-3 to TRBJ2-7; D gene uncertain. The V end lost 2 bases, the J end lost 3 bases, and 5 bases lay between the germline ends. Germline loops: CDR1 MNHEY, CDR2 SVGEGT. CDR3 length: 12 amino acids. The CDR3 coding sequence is TGTGCCAGCAGTTACCCCTTCTACGAGCAGTACTTC. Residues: CASSYPFYEQYF.

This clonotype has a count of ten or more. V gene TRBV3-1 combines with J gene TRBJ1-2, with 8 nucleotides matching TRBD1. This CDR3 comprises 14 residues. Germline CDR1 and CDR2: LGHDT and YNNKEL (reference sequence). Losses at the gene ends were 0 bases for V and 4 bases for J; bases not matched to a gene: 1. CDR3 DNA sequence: TGTGCCAGCAGCCAAGATGGACAGGGCTATGGCTACACCTTC. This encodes CASSQDGQGYGYTF.

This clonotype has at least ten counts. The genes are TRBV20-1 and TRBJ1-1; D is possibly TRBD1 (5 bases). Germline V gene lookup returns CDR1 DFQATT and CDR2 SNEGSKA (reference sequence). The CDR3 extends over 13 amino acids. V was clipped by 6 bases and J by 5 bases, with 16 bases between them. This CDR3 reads CSALQGRGTEAFF. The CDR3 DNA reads TGCAGTGCACTTCAGGGAAGGGGTACTGAAGCTTTCTTT.

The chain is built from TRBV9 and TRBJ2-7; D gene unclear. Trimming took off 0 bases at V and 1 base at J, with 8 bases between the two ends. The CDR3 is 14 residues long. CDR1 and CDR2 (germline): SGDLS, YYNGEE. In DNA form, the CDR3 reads TGTGCCAGCAGCGTAGGCTTTGCTTCCTACGAGCAGTACTTC. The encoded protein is CASSVGFASYEQYF.

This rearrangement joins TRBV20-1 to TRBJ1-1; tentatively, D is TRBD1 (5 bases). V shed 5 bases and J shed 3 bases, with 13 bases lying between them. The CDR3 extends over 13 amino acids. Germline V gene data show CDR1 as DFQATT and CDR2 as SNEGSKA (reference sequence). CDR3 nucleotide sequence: TGCAGTGCTGGCGGACACGCGGACACTGAAGCTTTCTTT. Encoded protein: CSAGGHADTEAFF.

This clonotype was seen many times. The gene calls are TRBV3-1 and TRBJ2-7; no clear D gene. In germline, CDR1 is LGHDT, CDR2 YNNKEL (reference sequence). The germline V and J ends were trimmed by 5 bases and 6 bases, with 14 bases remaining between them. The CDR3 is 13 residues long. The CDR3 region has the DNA TGTGCCAGCAGCTCCAACTCGGGTGGCGAGCAGTACTTC. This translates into CASSSNSGGEQYF.

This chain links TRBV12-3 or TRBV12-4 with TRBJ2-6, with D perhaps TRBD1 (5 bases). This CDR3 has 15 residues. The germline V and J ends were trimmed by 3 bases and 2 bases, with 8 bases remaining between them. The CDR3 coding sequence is TGTGCCAGCAGTTTTATAGGGGCTGGGGCCAACGTCCTGACTTTC. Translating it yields CASSFIGAGANVLTF.

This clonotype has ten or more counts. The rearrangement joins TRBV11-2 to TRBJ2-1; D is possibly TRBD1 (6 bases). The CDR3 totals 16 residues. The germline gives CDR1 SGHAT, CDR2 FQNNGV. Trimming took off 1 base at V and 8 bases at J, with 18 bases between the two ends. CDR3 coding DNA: TGTGCCAGCAGCTTAGGAGAGGCCTACAGGGTTGATGAGCAGTTCTTC. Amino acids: CASSLGEAYRVDEQFF.

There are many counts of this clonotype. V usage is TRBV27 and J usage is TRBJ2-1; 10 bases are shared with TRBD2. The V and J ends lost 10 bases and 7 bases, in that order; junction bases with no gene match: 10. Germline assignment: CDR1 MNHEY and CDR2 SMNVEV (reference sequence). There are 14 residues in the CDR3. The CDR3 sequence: CATGLAEDANEQFF. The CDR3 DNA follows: TGTGCCACTGGACTAGCGGAAGACGCGAATGAGCAGTTCTTC.

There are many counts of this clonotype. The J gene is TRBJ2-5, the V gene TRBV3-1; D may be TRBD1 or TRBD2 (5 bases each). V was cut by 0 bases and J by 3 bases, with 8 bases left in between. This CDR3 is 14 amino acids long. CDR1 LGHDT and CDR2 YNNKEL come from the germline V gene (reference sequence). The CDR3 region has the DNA TGTGCCAGCAGCCAAGATGGGACCAAAGAGACCCAGTACTTC. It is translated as CASSQDGTKETQYF.

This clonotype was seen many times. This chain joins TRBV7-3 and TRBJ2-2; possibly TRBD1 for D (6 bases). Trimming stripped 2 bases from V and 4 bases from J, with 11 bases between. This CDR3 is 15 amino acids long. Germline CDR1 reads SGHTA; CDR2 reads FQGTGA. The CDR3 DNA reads TGTGCCAGCAGCTTACAGCAGGGGAGCACCGGGGAGCTGTTTTTT. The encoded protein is CASSLQQGSTGELFF.

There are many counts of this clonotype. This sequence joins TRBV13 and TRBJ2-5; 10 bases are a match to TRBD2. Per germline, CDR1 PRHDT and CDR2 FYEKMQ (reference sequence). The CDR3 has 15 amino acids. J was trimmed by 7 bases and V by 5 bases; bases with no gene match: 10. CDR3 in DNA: TGTGCCAGCAGCCCCCCAACTAGCGGGGAGGGGACCCAGTACTTC. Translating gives CASSPPTSGEGTQYF.

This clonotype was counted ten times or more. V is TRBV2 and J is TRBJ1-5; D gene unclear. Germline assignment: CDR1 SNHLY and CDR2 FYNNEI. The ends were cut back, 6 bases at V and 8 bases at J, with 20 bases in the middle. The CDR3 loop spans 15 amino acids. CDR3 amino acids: CASSDSSAPGEPQHF. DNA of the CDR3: TGTGCCAGCAGCGACTCCAGCGCCCCTGGGGAGCCCCAGCATTTT.

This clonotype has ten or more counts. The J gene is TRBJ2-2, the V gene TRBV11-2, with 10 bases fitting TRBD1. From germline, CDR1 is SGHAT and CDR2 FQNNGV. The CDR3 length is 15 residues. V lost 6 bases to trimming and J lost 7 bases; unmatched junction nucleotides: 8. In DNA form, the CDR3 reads TGTGCCAGCAGGCCCGGGACAGGGGTGGACGGGGAGCTGTTTTTT. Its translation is CASRPGTGVDGELFF.

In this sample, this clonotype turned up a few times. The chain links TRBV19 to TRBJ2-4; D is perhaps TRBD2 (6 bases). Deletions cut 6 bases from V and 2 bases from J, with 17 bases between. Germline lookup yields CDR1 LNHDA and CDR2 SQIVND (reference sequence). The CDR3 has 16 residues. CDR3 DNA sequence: TGTGCCAGTAGCACTCAAGGAGGGGCGACCAAAAACATTCAGTACTTC. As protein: CASSTQGGATKNIQYF. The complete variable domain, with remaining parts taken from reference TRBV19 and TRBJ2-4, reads DGGITQSPKYLFRKEGQNVTLSCEQNLNHDAMYWYRQDPGQGLRLIYYSQIVNDFQKGDIAEGYSVSREKKESFPLTVTSAQKNPTAFYLCASSTQGGATKNIQYFGAGTRLSVL.